The present T cell receptor (beta chain) was sequenced within a study of identical twins. Overall study results and limits: Reduced insertions were recorded for abundant cord blood beta clonotypes, with no such pattern in memory repertoires.

The CDR3 has 15 residues. V lost 2 bases, J lost 6 bases, and 10 bases stayed unmatched. TCRdb reprocessed the 5' RACE reads via MiXCR and lists one record per CDR3 protein. Here the sample spans about 530,000 distinct CDR3 sequences, 20% to 25% being singletons. Worth noting for this clonotype: Its antigen is currently unknown.

This sample was shared with a second study, whose subject was yellow fever vaccine responses in identical twins.

The TCR comes from a woman aged 18-35 years in good health. Sequencing used CD4+ T cells sorted from blood. The chain employs TRBV12-3 or TRBV12-4 and TRBJ2-7; 7 nucleotides align to TRBD1. In DNA form, the CDR3 reads TGTGCCAGCAGTTTAAGGGCAGGGGGAAGTGCCGAGCAGTACTTC. Translating gives CASSLRAGGSAEQYF.